A single sample is the source of the 26 T cell receptor beta chains below, sequenced in a study of T-cell reconstitution after alpha-beta-depleted transplantation in children. It was with unique molecular identifiers that the TCRbeta library was prepared. TCRdb itself ran the PCR reads through MiXCR, one entry per CDR3 protein. The sample records fewer than 500,000 distinct CDR3 sequences, over 40% being singletons. The sequenced sample was PBMCs, obtained before TCRalphabeta/CD19-depleted stem cell transplant. The receptors shown here come from a girl aged 2-10 years with aplastic anemia, due to receive a stem cell transplant.

This rearrangement joins TRBV9 to TRBJ1-1; possible D gene TRBD1, 5 bases. Germline V gives CDR1 SGDLS, CDR2 YYNGEE. Between the trimmed V and J ends, which lost 0 bases and 0 bases, there was a span of 12 bases. The CDR3 consists of 16 residues. The CDR3: CASSVVPEGMNTEAFF. The CDR3 nucleotides are TGTGCCAGCAGCGTAGTTCCGGAGGGGATGAACACTGAAGCTTTCTTT.

This clonotype was seen ten or more times. The V and J genes are TRBV27 and TRBJ2-3; perhaps TRBD1 as D (6 bases). The germline V gene encodes CDR1 MNHEY and CDR2 SMNVEV (reference sequence). The CDR3 loop spans 13 amino acids. The V end was cut by 5 bases, the J end by 5 bases, with 11 bases between. DNA for the CDR3: TGTGCCAGCAGTAGTGAGGGGGTAGATACGCAGTATTTT. Protein product: CASSSEGVDTQYF.

The chain has TRBV5-1 and TRBJ2-3; unclear D gene. Per germline, CDR1 SGHRS and CDR2 YFSETQ. Trimming took off 0 bases at V and 2 bases at J, with 13 bases between the two ends. The CDR3 has 16 residues. CDR3 sequence reads: CASSLGRSIPTDTQYF. Written as DNA, the CDR3 is TGCGCCAGCAGCTTGGGTAGGAGTATCCCCACAGATACGCAGTATTTT.

The chain employs TRBV20-1 and TRBJ2-3, with D possibly TRBD1 on 6 matching bases. Between the trimmed V and J ends, which lost 5 bases and 2 bases, there was a span of 11 bases. CDR1 and CDR2 from the germline V gene are DFQATT and SNEGSKA (reference sequence). The CDR3 covers 13 residues. The CDR3 nucleotides are TGCAGTGCTTGGGGACACCCCACAGATACGCAGTATTTT. Residues: CSAWGHPTDTQYF.

This clonotype was observed a few times. This sequence joins TRBV9 and TRBJ1-2, with TRBD1 matching 9 bases. Germline V gene data show CDR1 as SGDLS and CDR2 as YYNGEE. The CDR3 loop spans 16 amino acids. Germline trimming cut 3 bases from V and 6 bases from J; bases unmatched to any gene: 12. The CDR3 region is CASSAQGGGQGDGYTF. CDR3 DNA: TGTGCCAGCAGCGCCCAGGGGGGGGGACAGGGAGATGGCTACACCTTC.

The gene calls are TRBV20-1 and TRBJ2-7; weak D call: TRBD1 (6 bases). Trimming took off 0 bases at V and 3 bases at J, with 12 bases between the two ends. The CDR3 is 14 amino acids. Germline CDR1 is DFQATT and CDR2 is SNEGSKA (reference sequence). The CDR3 protein is CSARELGQDYEQYF. In DNA form, the CDR3 reads TGCAGTGCTAGAGAGTTGGGACAAGACTACGAGCAGTACTTC.

V usage is TRBV6-1 and J usage is TRBJ2-7; weak D call: TRBD1 (5 bases). With 7 bases removed from V and 0 bases from J, the gap between germline ends came to 22 bases. This CDR3 region has 17 residues. Per the germline V gene, CDR1 is MNHNS and CDR2 is SASEGT. CDR3 amino acids: CASKETEYDLSSYEQYF. The CDR3 DNA is TGTGCCAGCAAAGAGACAGAATACGACCTGAGCTCCTACGAGCAGTACTTC.

This clonotype was detected many times. V and J are TRBV5-1 and TRBJ1-6, with TRBD1 matching 10 bases. Trimming took 4 bases from V and 6 from J; bases not matched to a gene: 4. The CDR3 extends over 15 amino acids. CDR1 SGHRS and CDR2 YFSETQ come from the germline V gene. The CDR3 coding sequence is TGCGCCAGCAGCCTTGACAGGGGGCTTAATTCACCCCTCCACTTT. Translating it yields CASSLDRGLNSPLHF.

This clonotype came up a few times. This sequence joins TRBV20-1 and TRBJ2-7, with 8 bases lining up with TRBD2. After removal of 3 bases from V and 3 bases from J, the junction contained 22 bases not matched to a gene. This CDR3 contains 19 residues. Germline V gives CDR1 DFQATT, CDR2 SNEGSKA (reference sequence). The CDR3 DNA sequence: TGCAGTGCTAGTGGGGGTCTAGCGGGCGCCGGGAGAGGGGGCTACGAGCAGTACTTC. Amino acid sequence: CSASGGLAGAGRGGYEQYF.

The sample holds many counts of this clonotype. The V and J genes are TRBV5-1 and TRBJ1-6; 7 nucleotides align to TRBD1. V shed 3 bases and J 4 bases; nucleotides not matched to a gene: 4. The CDR3 is 15 amino acids. The germline CDR1 and CDR2 sequences are SGHRS and YFSETQ. CDR3 sequence reads: CASSSAGGYNSPLHF. Here the CDR3 DNA reads TGCGCCAGCAGCTCAGCAGGGGGATATAATTCACCCCTCCACTTT.

The chain combines TRBV20-1 with TRBJ1-1; tentative D call: TRBD1 (5 bases). Germline CDR1 reads DFQATT; CDR2 reads SNEGSKA (reference sequence). The CDR3 consists of 16 residues. The V end lost 3 bases, the J end lost 4 bases, and 21 bases lay between the germline ends. The CDR3 spells CSASPPAPVQGTEAFF. The CDR3 DNA is TGCAGTGCTAGCCCTCCAGCGCCAGTCCAGGGCACTGAAGCTTTCTTT.

V and J are TRBV6-1 and TRBJ2-5; D is possibly TRBD1 (5 bases). V was cut by 7 bases and J by 1 base, with 13 bases left in between. The length of the CDR3 is 14 residues. CDR1 is MNHNS and CDR2 is SASEGT in the germline V gene. The CDR3 region is CASNPVQGQETQYF. The CDR3 coding sequence is TGTGCCAGCAACCCCGTTCAGGGCCAAGAGACCCAGTACTTC.

A few counts support this clonotype. J is TRBJ1-1 and V is TRBV29-1, with TRBD1 matching 7 bases. With 6 bases clipped from V and 11 bases from J, the junction kept 9 bases outside the gene matches. The CDR3 sequence is 11 residues long. Germline lookup yields CDR1 SQVTM and CDR2 ANQGSEA. The CDR3 protein is CSVEQGGVAFF. In DNA, the CDR3 is TGCAGCGTGGAGCAGGGGGGTGTGGCTTTCTTT.

Many counts were recorded for this clonotype. The V and J genes are TRBV3-1 and TRBJ2-1; 7 bases are a match to TRBD1. Germline CDR1 is LGHDT and CDR2 is YNNKEL (reference sequence). The CDR3 runs 14 residues. The ends lost 2 bases at V and 9 bases at J; junction bases unmatched: 7. The CDR3 loop reads CASSQTATGTEQFF. CDR3 nucleotide sequence: TGTGCCAGCAGCCAAACTGCGACAGGGACTGAGCAGTTCTTC.

The table lists this clonotype with a few counts. One end of the junction fails to match germline, which may point to a read error. The genes are TRBV11-2 and TRBJ2-1; D gene unclear. Germline-derived CDR1 and CDR2 are SGHAT and FQNNGV. The CDR3 extends over 15 amino acids. CDR3 loop: CATSLSSAAYNEQFF. The CDR3, as DNA: TGTGCCACCAGCCTTAGCAGCGCGGCTTACAATGAGCAGTTCTTC.

The chain recombines TRBV3-1 with TRBJ2-2, with D unclear. The CDR3 covers 14 residues. V was shortened by 4 bases and J by 9 bases, with 15 bases between the two germline ends. Germline V gene data show CDR1 as LGHDT and CDR2 as YNNKEL (reference sequence). DNA for the CDR3: TGTGCCAGCAGCCCCGACCTTAGCCCCTGGGAGCTGTTTTTT. Residues: CASSPDLSPWELFF.

V usage is TRBV27 and J usage is TRBJ1-1, with a weak D call TRBD1 (6 bases). Per the germline V gene, CDR1 is MNHEY and CDR2 is SMNVEV (reference sequence). Trimming shortened V by 8 bases and J by 11 bases, and 15 bases separated the two germline ends. The CDR3 has 11 residues. Here the CDR3 reads CASSAQGKAFF. CDR3 in DNA: TGTGCCAGCTCGGCCCAGGGGAAGGCTTTCTTT.

V gene TRBV20-1 combines with J gene TRBJ2-3; 9 bases agree with TRBD2. Germline V gives CDR1 DFQATT, CDR2 SNEGSKA (reference sequence). The CDR3 has 14 amino acids. CDR3 coding DNA: TGCAGATCTTTAGGGCGGGAGGGCCCAGATACGCAGTATTTT. Residues: CRSLGREGPDTQYF.

This clonotype was observed a handful of times. This chain joins TRBV29-1 and TRBJ1-2; possible D gene TRBD1, 5 bases. V lost 5 bases, J lost 6 bases, and 13 bases lay in between. The CDR3 length is 12 residues. Looked up from germline, CDR1 is SQVTM and CDR2 is ANQGSEA. The CDR3 DNA is TGCAGCGTTCGGGACCCCACGCATGGCTACACCTTC. Residues: CSVRDPTHGYTF.

This clonotype was picked up many times. This chain joins TRBV14 and TRBJ1-1, with D unresolved. The CDR3 runs 15 residues. Germline V gene data show CDR1 as SGHDN and CDR2 as FVKESK. Deletions cut 4 bases from V and 0 bases from J, with 12 bases between. In nucleotides, the CDR3 is TGTGCCAGCAGCCTGGGCGGGTTAATGAACACTGAAGCTTTCTTT. Residues: CASSLGGLMNTEAFF.

The chain is built from TRBV28 and TRBJ2-7, with 8 bases aligning to TRBD2. Losses at the gene ends were 9 bases for V and 6 bases for J; bases not matched to a gene: 13. The germline V gene encodes CDR1 MDHEN and CDR2 SYDVKM. The CDR3 spans 14 residues. CDR3 coding DNA: TGTGCCAGTCGGAGAATGGGACTAGTAAGCGAGCAGTACTTC. It yields the protein CASRRMGLVSEQYF.

This clonotype was seen at least ten times. This chain links TRBV20-1 with TRBJ2-3, with D tentatively TRBD1 or TRBD2 (5 bases each). From germline, CDR1 is DFQATT and CDR2 SNEGSKA (reference sequence). The CDR3 consists of 12 residues. Trimming shortened V by 2 bases and J by 4 bases, and 7 bases separated the two germline ends. CDR3: CSARRGADTQYF. The CDR3 DNA sequence: TGCAGTGCTAGAAGGGGAGCAGATACGCAGTATTTT.

The J gene is TRBJ2-2, the V gene TRBV27, with no clear D. The ends were cut back, 6 bases at V and 6 bases at J, with 17 bases in the middle. The CDR3 length is 15 residues. Germline V CDR1 and CDR2: MNHEY, SMNVEV (reference sequence). The CDR3 nucleotides read TGTGCCAGCAGCCTTTTGCAGGCCGGTCCCGGGGAGCTGTTTTTT. Its translation: CASSLLQAGPGELFF.

In its sample, this clonotype was seen many times. The J gene is TRBJ1-1, the V gene TRBV7-9, with D unresolved. V was pared by 1 base and J by 10 bases, with 10 bases between. The germline gives CDR1 SEHNR, CDR2 FQNEAQ (reference sequence). The CDR3 totals 12 residues. The DNA for the CDR3 is TGTGCCAGCAGCTTAGATGGGCCAGTAGCTTTCTTT. Its translation: CASSLDGPVAFF.

This clonotype has a handful of counts. The V gene is TRBV29-1, the J gene TRBJ1-3; D is perhaps TRBD1 (5 bases). The CDR3 is made up of 12 amino acids. Between the trimmed V and J ends, which lost 6 bases and 0 bases, there was a span of 6 bases. Per the germline V gene, CDR1 is SQVTM and CDR2 is ANQGSEA. DNA for the CDR3: TGCAGCGTGGACACCTCTGGAAACACCATATATTTT. Its protein is CSVDTSGNTIYF.

This clonotype was observed at least ten times. The chain is built from TRBV12-3 or TRBV12-4 and TRBJ2-7; TRBD1 matches at 8 bases. Trimming removed 6 bases from V and 0 bases from J; junction bases left unmatched: 7. CDR3 size: 15 residues. The CDR3 sequence: CASSPGTGLSYEQYF. The CDR3 nucleotides read TGTGCCAGCAGCCCCGGGACAGGCCTCTCCTACGAGCAGTACTTC.